Presented here are 28 T cell receptor beta chains from one specimen sequenced in a study of blood T cell repertoires in COVID-19. Generated by immunoSEQ multiplex PCR, the TCRdb table keeps only in-frame clones and is missing some. The data contain about 130,000 clones, approximately 74% of them singletons. Sequencing was carried out using peripheral blood. The origin of the receptors is an elderly man with COVID-19, enrolled during active disease.

The gene calls are TRBV6-2 or TRBV6-3 and TRBJ1-2; D is perhaps TRBD1 (5 bases). Germline CDR1 and CDR2: MNHEY and SVGEGT. The CDR3 length is 15 residues. V lost 0 bases and J lost 3, with 11 bases in between. CDR3 protein: CASSYSTEEYYGYTF. The CDR3 DNA reads as TGTGCCAGCAGTTACTCGACAGAAGAGTACTATGGCTACACCTTC.

The rearrangement links TRBV7-9 to TRBJ2-7; maybe TRBD2 (5 bases). V was pared by 3 bases and J by 4 bases, with 7 bases between. Looked up from germline, CDR1 is SEHNR and CDR2 is FQNEAQ (reference sequence). This CDR3 has 12 amino acids. This CDR3 reads CASSFRGYEQYF. The CDR3 DNA is TGTGCCAGCAGCTTTCGGGGTTACGAGCAGTACTTC.

The V gene is TRBV11-1, the J gene TRBJ2-6; a weak D match, TRBD1 (6 bases). V was cut by 3 bases and J by 0 bases, with 9 bases left in between. Germline-derived CDR1 and CDR2 are SGHAT and FQDESV (reference sequence). The CDR3 has 16 residues. CDR3 nucleotide sequence: TGTGCCAGCAGCTTGGTGGGGGCCTCTGGGGCCAACGTCCTGACTTTC. Its translation is CASSLVGASGANVLTF.

The V gene is TRBV6-1, the J gene TRBJ1-1; D is perhaps TRBD1 (5 bases). CDR3 length: 16 amino acids. V was shortened by 3 bases and J by 4 bases, with 18 bases between the two germline ends. The germline V gene has CDR1 MNHNS and CDR2 SASEGT. CDR3 sequence (DNA): TGTGCCAGCAGTGATTCAGATCAACGGAGGGGCACTGAAGCTTTCTTT. Its protein is CASSDSDQRRGTEAFF.

The V and J genes are TRBV19 and TRBJ2-4; 9 nucleotides line up with TRBD2. With V trimmed by 5 bases and J by 7 bases, 6 bases remained unmatched. Germline lookup yields CDR1 LNHDA and CDR2 SQIVND (reference sequence). The CDR3 is made up of 14 amino acids. Here the CDR3 reads CASSPSGIRNIQYF. DNA for the CDR3: TGTGCCAGTAGTCCTAGCGGGATTCGGAACATTCAGTACTTC.

CDR3 nucleotides: TGCGCCAGCAGCCCTATTTTGGACAGGAAGGGGAAACTGTTTTTT. It encodes CASSPILDRKGKLFF. The chain is built from TRBV4-1 and TRBJ1-4, with 7 nucleotides matching TRBD1. Trimming took 4 bases from V and 11 from J; bases not matched to a gene: 13. Germline CDR1 MGHRA, CDR2 YSYEKL. This CDR3 is built from 15 residues.

This clone has a handful of counts. This chain connects TRBV5-1 to TRBJ1-1; perhaps TRBD1 as D (5 bases). CDR3 length equals 16 residues. CDR1 SGHRS and CDR2 YFSETQ come from the germline V gene. With 2 bases removed from V and 5 bases from J, the gap between germline ends came to 19 bases. CDR3 sequence (DNA): TGCGCCAGCAGCTTAAAGGCTCCAGGGCTCGGGACTGAAGCTTTCTTT. Translation gives CASSLKAPGLGTEAFF.

This clone was found once. One end of the junction fails to match germline, which may point to a read error. The chain couples TRBV7-7 to TRBJ1-3; weak D call: TRBD1 (6 bases). CDR3 size: 15 residues. Germline assignment: CDR1 SSHAT and CDR2 FNYEAQ (reference sequence). CDR3 DNA: TGTGCTAGCAGCTTAGCAGGGGCGCCTGGAAACACCATATATTTT. This translates into CASSLAGAPGNTIYF. The variable domain in full, with the rest retrieved from reference TRBV7-7 and TRBJ1-3, is GAGVSQSPRYKVTKRGQDVTLRCDPISSHATLYWYQQALGQGPEFLTYFNYEAQPDKSGLPSDRFSAERPEGSISTLTIQRTEQRDSAMYRCASSLAGAPGNTIYFGEGSWLTVV.

The genes are TRBV7-9 and TRBJ1-2; 12 positions match TRBD1. The germline V gene encodes CDR1 SEHNR and CDR2 FQNEAQ (reference sequence). J lost 7 bases, V lost 3 bases, and 6 bases had no gene match. This CDR3 comprises 15 residues. The CDR3: CASSFPGQGAGGYTF. In nucleotides, the CDR3 is TGTGCCAGCAGCTTCCCGGGACAGGGGGCAGGTGGCTACACCTTC.

The V gene is TRBV4-2, the J gene TRBJ2-7; D is possibly TRBD1 (5 bases). The CDR3 sequence is 17 residues long. Trimming stripped 3 bases from V and 0 bases from J, with 18 bases between. From germline, CDR1 is LGHNA and CDR2 YNFKEQ. This CDR3 is CASSHSLGAGSSYEQYF. The CDR3 nucleotides read TGTGCCAGCAGCCACTCCCTAGGGGCAGGAAGCTCCTACGAGCAGTACTTC.

The chain links TRBV29-1 to TRBJ2-5; TRBD1 agrees at 9 bases. The CDR3 spans 13 residues. Trimming cost V 4 bases and J 5 bases; bases outside gene matches: 5. Germline loops: CDR1 SQVTM, CDR2 ANQGSEA. The CDR3 spells CSVAQGARETQYF. The CDR3 DNA follows: TGCAGCGTTGCACAGGGGGCGAGGGAGACCCAGTACTTC.

In this sample, this clone turned up once. The chain joins TRBV5-6 to TRBJ1-2, with TRBD1 matching 7 bases. CDR1 and CDR2 from the germline V gene are SGHDT and YYEEEE. This CDR3 is 14 amino acids long. The trim removed 6 bases at V and 2 bases at J, leaving 7 bases unmatched. In nucleotides, the CDR3 is TGTGCCAGCATCACCCAGGGGGGCAACTATGGCTACACCTTC. It codes for CASITQGGNYGYTF.

The chain joins TRBV5-4 to TRBJ2-3, with 11 bases identical to TRBD2. The CDR3 has 18 amino acids. The J segment lost 0 bases and the V segment lost 5 bases, leaving 11 bases of the junction unmatched. Per the germline V gene, CDR1 is SGHNT and CDR2 is YYREEE (reference sequence). DNA for the CDR3: TGTGCCAGCAGGTTGTCGTCTGGGACTAGCGGTAGCACAGATACGCAGTATTTT. This encodes CASRLSSGTSGSTDTQYF.

The J gene is TRBJ2-1, the V gene TRBV10-2, with 10 bases that match TRBD2. J lost 0 bases, V lost 4 bases, and 3 bases had no gene match. The CDR3 contains 16 residues. Germline V gene data show CDR1 as WSHSY and CDR2 as SAAADI. DNA for the CDR3: TGCGCCAGCAGTGTCTCTAGCGGGAGCTCCTACAATGAGCAGTTCTTC. It yields the protein CASSVSSGSSYNEQFF.

This clone has just one count. The CDR3 spells CASSGQELQETQYF. CDR3 coding DNA: TGTGCCAGCAGCGGACAGGAGTTACAAGAGACCCAGTACTTC. The genes are TRBV9 and TRBJ2-5; D possibly corresponds to TRBD1 (6 bases). The CDR3 has 14 amino acids. Per the germline V gene, CDR1 is SGDLS and CDR2 is YYNGEE. Trimming left V 3 bases short and J 2 bases short, with 11 bases between.

The chain links TRBV19 to TRBJ2-7, with 8 bases identical to TRBD1. Per germline, CDR1 LNHDA and CDR2 SQIVND (reference sequence). This CDR3 spans 15 amino acids. J gave up 4 bases and V 8 bases, and 13 bases lay outside the gene matches. CDR3: CASGLGQGAEYEQYF. The CDR3 bases are TGTGCCAGTGGTCTAGGCCAGGGGGCCGAGTACGAGCAGTACTTC.

The rearrangement links TRBV7-6 to TRBJ2-3; maybe TRBD1 (6 bases). The CDR3 is made up of 14 amino acids. The ends were cut back, 6 bases at V and 4 bases at J, with 14 bases in the middle. Germline values: CDR1 SGHVS, CDR2 FNYEAQ. The CDR3 DNA reads TGTGCCAGCAGTTTATTGGGGGCATCAGATACGCAGTATTTT. Translation gives CASSLLGASDTQYF.

This chain joins TRBV10-3 and TRBJ1-1, with 8 bases lining up with TRBD1. V was clipped by 5 bases and J by 0 bases; unmatched bases: 8. The CDR3 runs to 16 residues. The germline V gene has CDR1 ENHRY and CDR2 SYGVKD. The CDR3 DNA reads TGTGCCATCAGTAGACAGGGGCCCCGTATGAACACTGAAGCTTTCTTT. Translation gives CAISRQGPRMNTEAFF.

The chain links TRBV5-1 to TRBJ2-1; D might be TRBD1 (6 bases). This CDR3 spans 14 amino acids. CDR1 and CDR2 from the germline V gene are SGHRS and YFSETQ. Between the trimmed V and J ends, which lost 3 bases and 6 bases, there was a span of 13 bases. CDR3 in DNA: TGCGCCAGCAGCTCCCAGGGGATGAGCAATGAGCAGTTCTTC. Encoded protein: CASSSQGMSNEQFF.

J is TRBJ1-1 and V is TRBV28, with a tentative D call TRBD1 (5 bases). Trimming took 3 bases from V and 11 from J, leaving 16 bases between them. Per the germline V gene, CDR1 is MDHEN and CDR2 is SYDVKM. There are 13 residues in the CDR3. CDR3 loop: CASSFAEGNRAFF. The CDR3 nucleotides read TGTGCCAGCAGTTTTGCGGAGGGGAACCGTGCTTTCTTT.

CDR3 in amino acids: CASSRTGGDQPQHF. In DNA form, the CDR3 reads TGTGCCAGTAGCAGGACAGGAGGGGATCAGCCCCAGCATTTT. The J gene is TRBJ1-5, the V gene TRBV19; 7 positions agree with TRBD1. The CDR3 is 14 residues long. V lost 6 bases, J lost 5 bases, and 7 bases stayed unmatched. CDR1 is LNHDA, CDR2 SQIVND, per germline (reference sequence).

This clone was detected a few times. The chain uses TRBV7-2 and TRBJ2-5; 7 bases match TRBD2. J lost 1 base, V lost 3 bases, and 5 bases had no gene match. This CDR3 has 15 residues. Germline CDR1 reads SGHTA; CDR2 reads FQGNSA. This CDR3 is CASSFAGVTQETQYF. The CDR3 DNA is TGTGCCAGCAGCTTTGCGGGAGTAACCCAAGAGACCCAGTACTTC. Full variable domain (remainder filled in from reference TRBV7-2 and TRBJ2-5): GAGVSQSPSNKVTEKGKDVELRCDPISGHTALYWYRQSLGQGLEFLIYFQGNSAPDKSGLPSDRFSAERTGGSVSTLTIQRTQQEDSAVYLCASSFAGVTQETQYFGPGTRLLVL.

This clone was seen once. The J gene is TRBJ2-7, the V gene TRBV5-1, with 13 bases matching TRBD2. This CDR3 region has 15 residues. V gave up 4 bases and J gave up 7 bases; unmatched junction bases: 8. Germline values: CDR1 SGHRS, CDR2 YFSETQ. CDR3 coding DNA: TGCGCCAGCAGCGGCCGGACTAGCGGGAGAGAGGAGCAGTACTTC. Protein product: CASSGRTSGREEQYF. The entire variable domain, with the rest obtained from reference TRBV5-1 and TRBJ2-7, is as follows: KAGVTQTPRYLIKTRGQQVTLSCSPISGHRSVSWYQQTPGQGLQFLFEYFSETQRNKGNFPGRFSGRQFSNSRSEMNVSTLELGDSALYLCASSGRTSGREEQYFGPGTRLTVT.

The rearrangement uses TRBV27 and TRBJ2-1; 9 nucleotides align to TRBD2. CDR1 is MNHEY, CDR2 SMNVEV, per germline (reference sequence). After removal of 2 bases from V and 7 bases from J, the junction contained 6 bases not matched to a gene. The CDR3 is 15 amino acids. The CDR3 region is CASSLGASGINEQFF. CDR3 coding DNA: TGTGCCAGCAGTTTAGGGGCTAGCGGGATAAATGAGCAGTTCTTC.

The chain couples TRBV19 to TRBJ1-5; 9 positions match TRBD1. The CDR3 runs 18 residues. The trim removed 6 bases at V and 1 base at J, leaving 13 bases unmatched. The germline V gene has CDR1 LNHDA and CDR2 SQIVND (reference sequence). CDR3 nucleotides: TGTGCCAGTAGAATTCTCTTTACAGGGGGCGAGAGCAATCAGCCCCAGCATTTT. Residues: CASRILFTGGESNQPQHF.

CDR3 sequence reads: CATQGGETDTQYF. CDR3 DNA: TGTGCCACCCAAGGGGGGGAAACAGATACGCAGTATTTT. This sequence joins TRBV19 and TRBJ2-3, with D tentatively TRBD2 (7 bases). Trimming pared 10 bases from V and 3 bases from J, leaving 14 bases between. CDR3 size: 13 residues. The germline V gene has CDR1 LNHDA and CDR2 SQIVND (reference sequence).

The CDR3 loop reads CASSPLGAGGAEKLFF. The DNA for the CDR3 is TGTGCCAGTAGTCCACTGGGAGCAGGGGGCGCGGAAAAACTGTTTTTT. The J gene is TRBJ1-4, the V gene TRBV19; 8 nucleotides agree with TRBD1. After removal of 5 bases from V and 8 bases from J, the junction contained 13 bases not matched to a gene. CDR3 size: 16 residues. Germline V gene data show CDR1 as LNHDA and CDR2 as SQIVND (reference sequence). Combining the CDR3 with reference TRBV19 and TRBJ1-4 gives the whole variable domain DGGITQSPKYLFRKEGQNVTLSCEQNLNHDAMYWYRQDPGQGLRLIYYSQIVNDFQKGDIAEGYSVSREKKESFPLTVTSAQKNPTAFYLCASSPLGAGGAEKLFFGSGTQLSVL.

The chain joins TRBV28 to TRBJ1-2, with TRBD1 matching over 8 bases. This CDR3 spans 14 amino acids. V shed 6 bases and J 1 base; nucleotides not matched to a gene: 4. Germline V gene data show CDR1 as MDHEN and CDR2 as SYDVKM. The CDR3 region has the DNA TGTGCCAGCAGACGACAGGGGAGTAACTATGGCTACACCTTC. It translates to CASRRQGSNYGYTF.